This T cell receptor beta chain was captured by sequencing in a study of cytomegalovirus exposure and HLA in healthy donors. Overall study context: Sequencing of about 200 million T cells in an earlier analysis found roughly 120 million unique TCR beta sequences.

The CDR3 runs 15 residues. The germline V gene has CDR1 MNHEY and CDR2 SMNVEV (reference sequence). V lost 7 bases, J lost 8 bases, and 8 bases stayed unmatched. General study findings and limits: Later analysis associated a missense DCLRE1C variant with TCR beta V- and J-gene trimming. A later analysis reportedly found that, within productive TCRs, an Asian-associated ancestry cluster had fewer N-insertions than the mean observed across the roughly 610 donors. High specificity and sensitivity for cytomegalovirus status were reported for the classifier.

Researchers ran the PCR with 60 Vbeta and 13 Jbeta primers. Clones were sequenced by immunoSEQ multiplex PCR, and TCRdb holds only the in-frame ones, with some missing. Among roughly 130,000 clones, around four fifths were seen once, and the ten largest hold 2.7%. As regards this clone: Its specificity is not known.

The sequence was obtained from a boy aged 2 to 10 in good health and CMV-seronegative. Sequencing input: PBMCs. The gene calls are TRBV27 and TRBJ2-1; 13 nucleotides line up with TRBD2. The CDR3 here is CASTRLAGGMDEQFF. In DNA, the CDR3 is TGTGCCAGCACCAGACTAGCGGGGGGTATGGATGAGCAGTTCTTC.